The sequence of this T cell receptor beta chain was determined in a study of cytotoxic CD8 clonotypes in ibrutinib-treated CLL. On the study more broadly: The patients, roughly twelve relapsed/refractory and approximately 16 treatment-naive, included around 17 who were IGHV unmutated. Study-level points and caveats: The clonality went up when patients responded to ibrutinib and dropped back toward baseline at progression. Clonality measured at baseline exceeded age-matched healthy donors, tracking circulating CD8+ T-cell counts.

Targeted sequencing depth ranged from 1 in 200,000 to 1 in 1 million T cells. Only in-frame clones appear in the TCRdb table, and some are missing; sequencing was by immunoSEQ multiplex PCR. This sample has roughly 45,000 clones, with approximately 70% found just once. As for this clone: The antigen remains undetermined.

The CDR3 is made up of 15 amino acids. V lost 10 bases, J lost 0 bases, and 16 bases lay in between. The germline gives CDR1 SNHLY, CDR2 FYNNEI. This material consisted of PBMCs, taken after 24 months of ibrutinib treatment. The rearrangement links TRBV2 to TRBJ1-5, with D tentatively TRBD1 (5 bases). This TCR came from a human donor with chronic lymphocytic leukemia. For the CDR3, the DNA is TGTGCCACCGGGCTCTACAGGAATAGCAATCAGCCCCAGCATTTT. It encodes CATGLYRNSNQPQHF.